Included here is one T cell receptor (beta chain) sequence, with context. Antigen specificity is unknown. CDR3 length: 13 amino acids. The germline V gene has CDR1 MNHEY and CDR2 SMNVEV (reference sequence). The V gene lost 3 bases and the J gene lost 7 bases, with 9 bases spanning the gap. A J-beta primer mix and a sample-barcoded 5' primer were used in a second PCR of about 7 to 12 cycles. The yield of each sample was at least 3 million CDR3-containing paired-end reads. One entry per CDR3 protein, called by TCRdb with MiXCR from the 5' RACE reads. Found here are 1.8 million or so distinct CDR3 sequences, about two fifths of them singletons; the top ten hold 23%. This specimen comes from a study of blood T cells in healthy people across ages. Every donor gave 8 to 10 milliliters of peripheral blood. Broader study findings: Older age went with lower TCR beta diversity per million T cells, in a roughly linear way. Possibly confounding the expanded clonotype changes was the fact that donor CMV status was unknown.

Sequences were obtained from blood. This TCR was sampled from a human donor in good health. The rearrangement joins TRBV27 to TRBJ2-2; the D gene is possibly TRBD1 (5 bases). CDR3: CASSFVQGGELFF. As DNA, the CDR3 is TGTGCCAGCAGTTTTGTCCAGGGCGGGGAGCTGTTTTTT.